This paragraph covers one TCR beta chain sequence. The sample is drawn from a study of blood T cell repertoires in COVID-19. Researchers sorted participants into cohorts using their self-reported clinical history. Donors in Cohort 3 counted as recovered after two negative PCRs, clearance, or symptom resolution. Trimming left V 0 bases short and J 4 bases short, with 16 bases between. Germline V gene data show CDR1 as SGHRS and CDR2 as YFSETQ. The CDR3 is 17 amino acids. Authors' analysis steps: Estimation of nucleated cell counts relied on the amplification of reference gene primers. TCRdb keeps only in-frame clones here, not all; method: immunoSEQ multiplex PCR. That table furnishes V, J and clone size, whereas the DNA furnished D and trimming. The table has roughly 180,000 clones, approximately 85% seen once.

Sequencing was performed on PBMCs or T cells enriched from blood (not recorded which). The receptor comes from a middle-aged man who had recovered from COVID-19. The chain uses TRBV5-1 and TRBJ2-2; D may be TRBD1 (7 bases). CDR3 sequence (DNA): TGCGCCAGCAGCTTGGAGGTTCGCGGGACAGCCACCGGGGAGCTGTTTTTT. Protein product: CASSLEVRGTATGELFF.